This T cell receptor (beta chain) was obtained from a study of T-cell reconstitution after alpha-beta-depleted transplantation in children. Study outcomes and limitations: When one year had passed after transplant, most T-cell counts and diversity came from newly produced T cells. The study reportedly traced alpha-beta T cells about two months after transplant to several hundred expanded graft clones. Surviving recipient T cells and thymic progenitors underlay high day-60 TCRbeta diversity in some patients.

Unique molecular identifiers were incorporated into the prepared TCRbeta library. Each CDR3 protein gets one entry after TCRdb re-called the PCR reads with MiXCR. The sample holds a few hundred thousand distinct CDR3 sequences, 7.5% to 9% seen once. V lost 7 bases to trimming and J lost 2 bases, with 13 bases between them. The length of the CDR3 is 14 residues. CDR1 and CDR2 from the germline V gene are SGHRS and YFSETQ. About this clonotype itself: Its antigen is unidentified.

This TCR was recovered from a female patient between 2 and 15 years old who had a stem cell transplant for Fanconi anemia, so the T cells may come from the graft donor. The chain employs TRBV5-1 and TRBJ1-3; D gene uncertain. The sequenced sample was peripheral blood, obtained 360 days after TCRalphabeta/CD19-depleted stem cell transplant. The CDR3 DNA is TGCGCCAGCTCCCTAGCCTCGGCTGGAAACACCATATATTTT. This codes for CASSLASAGNTIYF.